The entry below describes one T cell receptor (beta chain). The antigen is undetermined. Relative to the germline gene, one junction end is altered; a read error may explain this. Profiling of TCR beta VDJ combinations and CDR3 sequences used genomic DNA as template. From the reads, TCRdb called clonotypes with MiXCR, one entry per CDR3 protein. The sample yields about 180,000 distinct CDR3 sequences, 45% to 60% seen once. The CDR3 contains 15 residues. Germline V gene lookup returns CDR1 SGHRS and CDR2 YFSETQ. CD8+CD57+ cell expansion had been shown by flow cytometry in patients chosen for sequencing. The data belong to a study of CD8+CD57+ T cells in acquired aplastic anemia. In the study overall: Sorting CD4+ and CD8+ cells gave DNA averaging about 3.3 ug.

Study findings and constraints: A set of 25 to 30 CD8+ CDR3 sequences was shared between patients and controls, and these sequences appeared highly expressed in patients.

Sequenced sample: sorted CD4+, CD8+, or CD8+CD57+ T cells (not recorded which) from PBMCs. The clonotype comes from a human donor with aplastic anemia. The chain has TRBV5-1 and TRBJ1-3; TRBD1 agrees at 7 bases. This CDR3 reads CASPQSGGKGNTIYF. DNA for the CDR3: TGCGCCAGTCCTCAATCAGGGGGTAAGGGAAACACTATATATTTT.